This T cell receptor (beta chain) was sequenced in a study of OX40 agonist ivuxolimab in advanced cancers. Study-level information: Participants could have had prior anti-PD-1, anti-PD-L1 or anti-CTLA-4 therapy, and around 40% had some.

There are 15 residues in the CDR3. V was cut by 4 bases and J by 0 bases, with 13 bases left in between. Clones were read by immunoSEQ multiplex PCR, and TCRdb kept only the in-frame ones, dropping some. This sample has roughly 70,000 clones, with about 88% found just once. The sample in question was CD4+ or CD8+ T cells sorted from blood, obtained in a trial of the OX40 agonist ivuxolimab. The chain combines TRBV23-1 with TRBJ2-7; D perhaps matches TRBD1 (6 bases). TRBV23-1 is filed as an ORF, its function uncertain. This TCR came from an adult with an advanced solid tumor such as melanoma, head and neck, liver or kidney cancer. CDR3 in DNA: TGCGCCAGCAGTCGAGGACAGAAAAGCTCCTACGAGCAGTACTTC. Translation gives CASSRGQKSSYEQYF.